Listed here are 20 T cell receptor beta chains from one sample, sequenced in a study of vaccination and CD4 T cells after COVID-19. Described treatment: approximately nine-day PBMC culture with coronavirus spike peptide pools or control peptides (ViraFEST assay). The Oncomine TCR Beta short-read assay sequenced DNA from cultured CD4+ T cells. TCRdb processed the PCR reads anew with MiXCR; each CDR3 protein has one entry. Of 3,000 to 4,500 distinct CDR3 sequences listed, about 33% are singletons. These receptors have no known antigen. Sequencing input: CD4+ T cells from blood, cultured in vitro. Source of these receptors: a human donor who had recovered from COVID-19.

CDR3 DNA sequence: TGTGCCAGCAGCTTATCGGCGGACAATGAGCAGTTCTTC. Its protein product is CASSLSADNEQFF. J is TRBJ2-1 and V is TRBV7-3; D not resolved. The CDR3 is 13 amino acids. Germline values: CDR1 SGHTA, CDR2 FQGTGA. The germline V and J ends were trimmed by 2 bases and 5 bases, with 7 bases remaining between them.

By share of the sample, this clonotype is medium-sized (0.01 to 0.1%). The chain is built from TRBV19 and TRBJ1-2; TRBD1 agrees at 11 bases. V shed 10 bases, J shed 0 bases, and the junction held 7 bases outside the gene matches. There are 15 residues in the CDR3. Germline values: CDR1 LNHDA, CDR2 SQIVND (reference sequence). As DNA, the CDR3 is TGTGCCACCTCGGACAGGGGGCTTTCTAACTATGGCTACACCTTC. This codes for CATSDRGLSNYGYTF.

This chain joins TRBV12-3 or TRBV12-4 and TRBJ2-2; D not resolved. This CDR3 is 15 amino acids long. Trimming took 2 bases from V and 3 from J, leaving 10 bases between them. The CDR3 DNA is TGTGCCAGCAGTTTAAGGTTTGTGGACACCGGGGAGCTGTTTTTT. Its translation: CASSLRFVDTGELFF.

The CDR3 DNA reads TGTGCCAGCAGCCCAGCGGATCGCACAGATACGCAGTATTTT. Translating gives CASSPADRTDTQYF. This rearrangement joins TRBV6-1 to TRBJ2-3, with TRBD2 as a possible D gene (5 bases). CDR1 and CDR2 (germline): MNHNS, SASEGT. This CDR3 is built from 14 residues. With 6 bases removed from V and 1 base from J, the gap between germline ends came to 11 bases.

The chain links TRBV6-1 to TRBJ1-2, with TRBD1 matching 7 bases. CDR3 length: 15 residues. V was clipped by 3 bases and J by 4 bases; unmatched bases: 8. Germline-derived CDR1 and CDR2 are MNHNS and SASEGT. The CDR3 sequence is CASSDRDRLSYGYTF. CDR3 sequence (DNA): TGTGCCAGCAGTGACCGGGACAGACTATCCTATGGCTACACCTTC.

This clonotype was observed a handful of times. The CDR3 DNA reads TGCAGTGCTAGTCGGAAGGGACCCTTGTATGGCTACACCTTC. The encoded protein is CSASRKGPLYGYTF. The rearrangement uses TRBV20-1 and TRBJ1-2; the D gene is possibly TRBD1 (5 bases). This CDR3 contains 14 residues. The germline V gene encodes CDR1 DFQATT and CDR2 SNEGSKA (reference sequence). Trimming stripped 3 bases from V and 5 bases from J, with 16 bases between.

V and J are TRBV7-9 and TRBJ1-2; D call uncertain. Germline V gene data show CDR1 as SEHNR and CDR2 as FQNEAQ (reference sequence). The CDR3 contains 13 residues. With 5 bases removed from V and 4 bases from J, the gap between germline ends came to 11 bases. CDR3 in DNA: TGTGCCAGCAGCCAAAACGGGGTCTATGGCTACACCTTC. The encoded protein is CASSQNGVYGYTF.

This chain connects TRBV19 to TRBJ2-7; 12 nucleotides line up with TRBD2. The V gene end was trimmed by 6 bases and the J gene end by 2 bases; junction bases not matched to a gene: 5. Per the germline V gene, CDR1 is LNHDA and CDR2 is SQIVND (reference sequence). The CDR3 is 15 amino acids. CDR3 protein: CASRETSGGTYEQYF. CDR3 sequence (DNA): TGTGCCAGTAGAGAGACTAGCGGGGGTACCTACGAGCAGTACTTC.

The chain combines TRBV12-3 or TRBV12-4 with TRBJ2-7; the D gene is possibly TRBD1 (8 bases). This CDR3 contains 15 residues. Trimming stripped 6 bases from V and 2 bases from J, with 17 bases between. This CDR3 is CASSYRGGDPYEQYF. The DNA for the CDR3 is TGTGCCAGCAGCTACAGGGGGGGAGACCCCTACGAGCAGTACTTC.

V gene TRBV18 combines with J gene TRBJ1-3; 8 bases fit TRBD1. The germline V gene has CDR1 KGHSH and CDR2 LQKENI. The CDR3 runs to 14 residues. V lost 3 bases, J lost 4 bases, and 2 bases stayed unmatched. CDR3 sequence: CASSPGTGGNTIYF. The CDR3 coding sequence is TGTGCCAGCTCACCCGGGACAGGCGGAAACACCATATATTTT.

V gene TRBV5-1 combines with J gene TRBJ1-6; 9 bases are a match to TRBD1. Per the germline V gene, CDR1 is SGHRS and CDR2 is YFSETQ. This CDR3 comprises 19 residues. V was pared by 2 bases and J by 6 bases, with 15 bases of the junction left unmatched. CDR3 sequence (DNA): TGCGCCAGCAGCTTTAATTTTTTGGGGATGACAGGGGGTAATTCACCCCTCCACTTT. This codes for CASSFNFLGMTGGNSPLHF.

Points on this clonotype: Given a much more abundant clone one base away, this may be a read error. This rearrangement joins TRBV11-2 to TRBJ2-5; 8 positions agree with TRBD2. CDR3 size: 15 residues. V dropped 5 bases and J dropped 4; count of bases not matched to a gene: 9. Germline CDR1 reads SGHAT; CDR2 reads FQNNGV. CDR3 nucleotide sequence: TGTGCCAGCAGCCCCGGCGGGACTAGAGCAGAGACCCAGTACTTC. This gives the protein CASSPGGTRAETQYF.

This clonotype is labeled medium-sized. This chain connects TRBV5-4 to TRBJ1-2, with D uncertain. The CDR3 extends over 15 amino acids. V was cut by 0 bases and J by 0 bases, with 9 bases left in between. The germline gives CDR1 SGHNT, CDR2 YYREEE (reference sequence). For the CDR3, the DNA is TGTGCCAGCAGCTTGGCGATCCGAGCTAACTATGGCTACACCTTC. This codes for CASSLAIRANYGYTF.

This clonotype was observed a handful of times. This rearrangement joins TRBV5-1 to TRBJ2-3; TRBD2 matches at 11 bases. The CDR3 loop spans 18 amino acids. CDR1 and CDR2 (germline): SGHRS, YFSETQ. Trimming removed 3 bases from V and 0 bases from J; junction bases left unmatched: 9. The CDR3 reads CASSSDSGTSGSTDTQYF. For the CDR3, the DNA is TGCGCCAGCAGCTCCGATTCCGGGACTAGCGGTAGCACAGATACGCAGTATTTT.

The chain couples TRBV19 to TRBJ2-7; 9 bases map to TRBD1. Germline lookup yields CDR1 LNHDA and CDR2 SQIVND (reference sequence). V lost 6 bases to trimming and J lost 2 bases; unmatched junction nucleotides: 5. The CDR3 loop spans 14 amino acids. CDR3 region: CASSSGTGTYEQYF. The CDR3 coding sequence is TGTGCCAGTAGCTCCGGGACAGGGACCTACGAGCAGTACTTC.

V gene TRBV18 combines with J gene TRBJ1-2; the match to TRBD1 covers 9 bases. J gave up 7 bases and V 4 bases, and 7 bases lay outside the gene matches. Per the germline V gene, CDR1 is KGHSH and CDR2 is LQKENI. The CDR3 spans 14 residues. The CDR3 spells CASSRDRVSGGYTF. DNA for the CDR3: TGTGCCAGCTCACGGGACAGGGTGTCTGGTGGCTACACCTTC.

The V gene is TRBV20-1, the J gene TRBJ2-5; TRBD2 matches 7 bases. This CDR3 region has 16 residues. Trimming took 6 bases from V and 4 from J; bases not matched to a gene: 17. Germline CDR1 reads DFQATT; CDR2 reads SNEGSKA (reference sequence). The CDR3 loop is CSARRRAGHWRETQYF. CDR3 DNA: TGCAGTGCCCGGCGGAGAGCGGGGCATTGGAGAGAGACCCAGTACTTC.

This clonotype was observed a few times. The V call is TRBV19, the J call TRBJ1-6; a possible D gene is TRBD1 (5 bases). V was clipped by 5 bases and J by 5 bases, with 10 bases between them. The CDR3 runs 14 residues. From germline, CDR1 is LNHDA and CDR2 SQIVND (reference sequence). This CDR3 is CASSPGTNNSPLHF. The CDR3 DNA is TGTGCCAGTAGTCCGGGGACGAATAATTCACCCCTCCACTTT.

The DNA for the CDR3 is TGTGCCAGCAGCTTGGGCCGGGACAGGGTTGGTGGCTACACCTTC. Residues: CASSLGRDRVGGYTF. The V and J genes are TRBV5-4 and TRBJ1-2, with 9 bases that match TRBD1. V lost 0 bases and J lost 7; bases outside the gene matches: 7. Germline CDR1 reads SGHNT; CDR2 reads YYREEE (reference sequence). The CDR3 consists of 15 residues.

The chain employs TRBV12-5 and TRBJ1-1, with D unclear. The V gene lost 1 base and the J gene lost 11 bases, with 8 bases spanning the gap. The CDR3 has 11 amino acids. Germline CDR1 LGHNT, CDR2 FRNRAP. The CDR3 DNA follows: TGTGCTAGTGGTTTGGCGGTTTCGGCTTTCTTT. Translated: CASGLAVSAFF.